Described below is a single T cell receptor (beta chain) sequence and its context. The method was immunoSEQ multiplex PCR; TCRdb's version includes in-frame clones alone and lacks a portion of them. The data hold about 90,000 clones, with approximately 82% observed a single time. The CDR3 runs 13 residues. The germline V gene encodes CDR1 SGHRS and CDR2 YFSETQ. The V gene lost 2 bases and the J gene lost 1 base, with 6 bases spanning the gap. The record originates from a study of radiotherapy plus CTLA-4 blockade in lung cancer. The source is a human donor with non-small cell lung cancer that progressed on radiotherapy plus ipilimumab. The genes are TRBV5-1 and TRBJ1-1; D is ambiguous. The material was peripheral blood, obtained from a patient treated with radiotherapy plus ipilimumab. The CDR3: CASSFDQNTEAFF. DNA of the CDR3: TGCGCCAGCAGCTTCGACCAGAACACTGAAGCTTTCTTT. Variable domain in full (rest from reference TRBV5-1 and TRBJ1-1): KAGVTQTPRYLIKTRGQQVTLSCSPISGHRSVSWYQQTPGQGLQFLFEYFSETQRNKGNFPGRFSGRQFSNSRSEMNVSTLELGDSALYLCASSFDQNTEAFFGQGTRLTVV.